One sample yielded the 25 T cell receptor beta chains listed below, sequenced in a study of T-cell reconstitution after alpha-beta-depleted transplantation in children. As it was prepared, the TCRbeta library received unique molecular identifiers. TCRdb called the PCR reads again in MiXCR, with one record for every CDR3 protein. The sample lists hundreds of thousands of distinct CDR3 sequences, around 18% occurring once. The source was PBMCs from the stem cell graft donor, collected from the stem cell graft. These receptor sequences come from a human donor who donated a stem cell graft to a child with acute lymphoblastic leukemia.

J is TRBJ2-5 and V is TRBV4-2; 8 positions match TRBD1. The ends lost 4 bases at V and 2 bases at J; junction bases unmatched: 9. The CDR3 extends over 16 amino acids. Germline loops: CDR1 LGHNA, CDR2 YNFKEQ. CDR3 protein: CASSRDGTGVQETQYF. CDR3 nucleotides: TGTGCCAGCAGCCGCGACGGGACAGGAGTACAAGAGACCCAGTACTTC.

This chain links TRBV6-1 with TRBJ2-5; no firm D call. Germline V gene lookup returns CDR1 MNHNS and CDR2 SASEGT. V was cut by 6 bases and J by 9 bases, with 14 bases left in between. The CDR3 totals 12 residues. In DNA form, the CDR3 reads TGTGCCAGCAGACGACCGAGGACGGCCCAGTACTTC. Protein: CASRRPRTAQYF.

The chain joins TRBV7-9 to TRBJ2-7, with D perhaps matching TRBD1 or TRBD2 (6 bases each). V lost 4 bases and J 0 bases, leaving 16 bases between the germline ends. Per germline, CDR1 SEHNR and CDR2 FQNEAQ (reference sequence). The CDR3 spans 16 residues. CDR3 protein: CASSWTTGASSYEQYF. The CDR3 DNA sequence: TGTGCCAGCAGCTGGACCACGGGGGCGAGCTCCTACGAGCAGTACTTC.

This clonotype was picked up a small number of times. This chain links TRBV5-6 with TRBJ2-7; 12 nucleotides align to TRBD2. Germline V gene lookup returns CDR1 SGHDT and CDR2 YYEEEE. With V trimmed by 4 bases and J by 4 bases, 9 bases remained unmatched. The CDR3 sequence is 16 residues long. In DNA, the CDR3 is TGTGCCAGCAGCCCTACTAGCGGGAGGTGGAGATACGAGCAGTACTTC. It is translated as CASSPTSGRWRYEQYF. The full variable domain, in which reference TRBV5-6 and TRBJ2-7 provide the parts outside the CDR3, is DAGVTQSPTHLIKTRGQQVTLRCSPKSGHDTVSWYQQALGQGPQFIFQYYEEEERQRGNFPDRFSGHQFPNYSSELNVNALLLGDSALYLCASSPTSGRWRYEQYFGPGTRLTVT.

CDR3 in DNA: TGTGCCAGCAGCTCACCTTTTCGGGGTGCAACTAATGAAAAACTGTTTTTT. It yields the protein CASSSPFRGATNEKLFF. The chain couples TRBV7-6 to TRBJ1-4, with no clear D. CDR3 length: 17 residues. V lost 4 bases and J 0 bases, leaving 15 bases between the germline ends. Germline loops: CDR1 SGHVS, CDR2 FNYEAQ.

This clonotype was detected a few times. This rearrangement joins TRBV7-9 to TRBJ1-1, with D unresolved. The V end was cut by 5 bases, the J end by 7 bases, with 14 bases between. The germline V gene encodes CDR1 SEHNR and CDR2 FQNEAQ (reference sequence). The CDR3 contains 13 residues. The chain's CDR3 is CASSPARALEAFF. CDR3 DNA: TGTGCCAGCAGCCCGGCACGGGCTCTTGAAGCTTTCTTT. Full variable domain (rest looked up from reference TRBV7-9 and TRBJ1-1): DTGVSQNPRHKITKRGQNVTFRCDPISEHNRLYWYRQTLGQGPEFLTYFQNEAQLEKSRLLSDRFSAERPKGSFSTLEIQRTEQGDSAMYLCASSPARALEAFFGQGTRLTVV.

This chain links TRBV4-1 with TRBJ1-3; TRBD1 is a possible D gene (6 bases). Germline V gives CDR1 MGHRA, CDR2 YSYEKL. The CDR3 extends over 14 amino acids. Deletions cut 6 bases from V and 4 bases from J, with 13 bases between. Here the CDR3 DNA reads TGCGCCAGCAGGTCAGGGGCGCGAGGAAACACCATATATTTT. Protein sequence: CASRSGARGNTIYF.

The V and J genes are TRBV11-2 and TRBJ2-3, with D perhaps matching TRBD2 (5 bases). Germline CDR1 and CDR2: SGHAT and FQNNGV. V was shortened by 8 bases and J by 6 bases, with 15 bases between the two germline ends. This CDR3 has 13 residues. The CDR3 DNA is TGTGCCAGCGCGCAAAATAGAGGGGATACGCAGTATTTT. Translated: CASAQNRGDTQYF.

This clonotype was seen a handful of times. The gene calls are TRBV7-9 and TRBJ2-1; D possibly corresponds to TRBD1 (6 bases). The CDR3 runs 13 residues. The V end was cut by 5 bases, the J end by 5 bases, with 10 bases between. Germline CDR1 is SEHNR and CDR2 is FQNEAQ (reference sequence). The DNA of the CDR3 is TGTGCCAGCAGCCCTCGGACAGACAATGAGCAGTTCTTC. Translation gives CASSPRTDNEQFF.

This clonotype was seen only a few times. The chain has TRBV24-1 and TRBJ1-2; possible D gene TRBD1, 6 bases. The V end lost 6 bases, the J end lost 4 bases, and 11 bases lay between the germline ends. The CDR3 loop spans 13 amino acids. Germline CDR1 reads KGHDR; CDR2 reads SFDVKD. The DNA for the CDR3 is TGTGCCACCAGTTCGGGGGCCGCCTATGGCTACACCTTC. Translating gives CATSSGAAYGYTF.

The CDR3 region is CASSDPLAGDGEQYF. In nucleotides, the CDR3 is TGTGCCAGCAGTGACCCACTAGCGGGAGACGGCGAGCAGTACTTC. This chain links TRBV2 with TRBJ2-7, with 11 bases that match TRBD2. Germline trimming cut 3 bases from V and 6 bases from J; bases unmatched to any gene: 7. From germline, CDR1 is SNHLY and CDR2 FYNNEI. This CDR3 has 15 amino acids.

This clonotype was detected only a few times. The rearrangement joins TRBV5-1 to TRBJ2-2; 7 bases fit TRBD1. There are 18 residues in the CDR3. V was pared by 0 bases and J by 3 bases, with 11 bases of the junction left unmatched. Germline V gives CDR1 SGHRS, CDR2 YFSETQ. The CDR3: CASSLDPYRGADTGELFF. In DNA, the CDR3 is TGCGCCAGCAGCTTGGACCCTTACAGGGGAGCCGACACCGGGGAGCTGTTTTTT. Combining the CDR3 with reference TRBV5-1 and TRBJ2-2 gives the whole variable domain KAGVTQTPRYLIKTRGQQVTLSCSPISGHRSVSWYQQTPGQGLQFLFEYFSETQRNKGNFPGRFSGRQFSNSRSEMNVSTLELGDSALYLCASSLDPYRGADTGELFFGEGSRLTVL.

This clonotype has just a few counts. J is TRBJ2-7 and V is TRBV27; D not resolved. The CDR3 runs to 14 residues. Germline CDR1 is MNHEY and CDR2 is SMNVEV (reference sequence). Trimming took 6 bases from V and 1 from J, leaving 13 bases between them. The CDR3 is CASSPLQESYEQYF. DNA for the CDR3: TGTGCCAGCAGCCCTCTTCAGGAATCCTACGAGCAGTACTTC.

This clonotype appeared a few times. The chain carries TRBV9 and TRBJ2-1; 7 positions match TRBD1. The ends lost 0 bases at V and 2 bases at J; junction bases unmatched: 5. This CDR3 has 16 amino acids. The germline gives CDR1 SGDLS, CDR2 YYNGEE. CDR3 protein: CASSVVQGWTYNEQFF. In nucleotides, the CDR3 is TGTGCCAGCAGCGTAGTACAGGGGTGGACCTACAATGAGCAGTTCTTC.

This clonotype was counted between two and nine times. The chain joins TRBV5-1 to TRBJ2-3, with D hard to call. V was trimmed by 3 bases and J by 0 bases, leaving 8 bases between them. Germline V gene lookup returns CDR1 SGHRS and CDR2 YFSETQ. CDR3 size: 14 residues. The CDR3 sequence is CASSYLGSTDTQYF. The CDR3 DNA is TGCGCCAGCAGCTACCTAGGTAGCACAGATACGCAGTATTTT.

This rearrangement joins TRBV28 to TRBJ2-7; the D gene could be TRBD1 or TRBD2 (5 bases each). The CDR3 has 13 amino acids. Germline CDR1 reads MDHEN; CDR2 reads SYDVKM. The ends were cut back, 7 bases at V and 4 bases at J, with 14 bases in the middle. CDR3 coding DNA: TGTGCCAGCAAGGGGACCGAGTGGTACGAGCAGTACTTC. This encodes CASKGTEWYEQYF.

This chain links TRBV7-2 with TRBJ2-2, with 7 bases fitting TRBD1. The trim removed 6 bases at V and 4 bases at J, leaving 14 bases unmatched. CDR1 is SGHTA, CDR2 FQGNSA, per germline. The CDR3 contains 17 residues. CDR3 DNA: TGTGCCAGCAGGGTCGGGCCCGGCAGGGGGACCACCGGGGAGCTGTTTTTT. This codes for CASRVGPGRGTTGELFF.

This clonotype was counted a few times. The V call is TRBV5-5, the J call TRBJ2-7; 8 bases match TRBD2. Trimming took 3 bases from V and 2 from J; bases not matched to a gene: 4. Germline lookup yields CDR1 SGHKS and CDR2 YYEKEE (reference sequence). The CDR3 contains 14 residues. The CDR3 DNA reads TGTGCCAGCAGCTCGACTAGCGAGACCTACGAGCAGTACTTC. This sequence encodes CASSSTSETYEQYF. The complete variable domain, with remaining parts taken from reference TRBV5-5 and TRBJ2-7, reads DAGVTQSPTHLIKTRGQQVTLRCSPISGHKSVSWYQQVLGQGPQFIFQYYEKEERGRGNFPDRFSARQFPNYSSELNVNALLLGDSALYLCASSSTSETYEQYFGPGTRLTVT.

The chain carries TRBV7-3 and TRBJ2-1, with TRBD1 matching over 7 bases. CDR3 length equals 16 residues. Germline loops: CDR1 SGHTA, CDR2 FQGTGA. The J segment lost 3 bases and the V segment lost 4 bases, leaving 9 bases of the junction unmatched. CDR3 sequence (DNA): TGTGCCAGCAGCTCCCTATCCGGGACAGACTACAATGAGCAGTTCTTC. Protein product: CASSSLSGTDYNEQFF.

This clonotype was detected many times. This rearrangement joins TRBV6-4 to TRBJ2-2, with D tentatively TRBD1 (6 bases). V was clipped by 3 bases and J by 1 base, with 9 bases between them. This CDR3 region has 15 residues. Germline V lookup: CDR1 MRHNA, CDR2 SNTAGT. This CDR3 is CASSEGGENTGELFF. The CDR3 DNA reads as TGTGCCAGCAGTGAAGGGGGTGAGAACACCGGGGAGCTGTTTTTT.

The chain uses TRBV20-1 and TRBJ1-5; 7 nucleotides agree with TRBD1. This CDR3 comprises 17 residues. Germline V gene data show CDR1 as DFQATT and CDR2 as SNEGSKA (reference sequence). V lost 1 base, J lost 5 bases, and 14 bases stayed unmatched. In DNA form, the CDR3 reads TGCAGTGCTAGAGGACCCGGGACAGCCAGAGTCCATCAGCCCCAGCATTTT. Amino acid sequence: CSARGPGTARVHQPQHF.

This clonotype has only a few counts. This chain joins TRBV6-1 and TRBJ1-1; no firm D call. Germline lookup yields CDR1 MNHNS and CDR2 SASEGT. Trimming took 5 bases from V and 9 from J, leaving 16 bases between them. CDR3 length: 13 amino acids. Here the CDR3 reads CASSPGPWGKAFF. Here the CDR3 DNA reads TGTGCCAGCAGTCCGGGTCCCTGGGGAAAAGCTTTCTTT.

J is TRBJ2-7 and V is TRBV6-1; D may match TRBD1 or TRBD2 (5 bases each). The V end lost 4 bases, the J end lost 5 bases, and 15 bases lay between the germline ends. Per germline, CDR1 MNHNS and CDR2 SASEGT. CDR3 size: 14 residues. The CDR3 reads CASSAVGESHEQYF. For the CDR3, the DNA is TGTGCCAGCAGTGCCGTAGGGGAGTCCCACGAGCAGTACTTC.

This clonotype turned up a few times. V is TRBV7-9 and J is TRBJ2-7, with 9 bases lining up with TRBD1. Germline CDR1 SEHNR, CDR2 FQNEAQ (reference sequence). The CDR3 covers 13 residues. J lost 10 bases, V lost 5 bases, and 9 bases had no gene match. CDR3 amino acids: CASSPTGGGGQYF. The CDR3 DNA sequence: TGTGCCAGCAGCCCGACAGGGGGAGGAGGACAGTACTTC.

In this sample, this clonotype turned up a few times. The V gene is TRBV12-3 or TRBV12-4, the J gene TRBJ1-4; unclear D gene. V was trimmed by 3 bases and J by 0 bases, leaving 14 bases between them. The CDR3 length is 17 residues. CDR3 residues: CASSFKGGDATNEKLFF. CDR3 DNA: TGTGCCAGCAGTTTTAAGGGTGGCGATGCAACTAATGAAAAACTGTTTTTT.